These 15 T cell receptor beta chains were all obtained from the same sample, sequenced in a study of blood T cells in healthy people across ages. A second roughly 6 to 12 cycle PCR used barcoded and J-beta primers. TCRdb independently ran MiXCR on the 5' RACE reads; one entry per CDR3 protein. The sample includes fewer than 900,000 distinct CDR3 sequences, more than 40% of them seen just once. The specimen was blood. Source of these receptors: a woman aged 60-75 years in good health.

As regards this clonotype: With a much larger clone just one base away, this may be a read error. The chain couples TRBV10-3 to TRBJ2-7; TRBD2 matches 13 bases. This CDR3 region has 18 residues. V was clipped by 4 bases and J by 7 bases; unmatched bases: 16. Germline CDR1 and CDR2: ENHRY and SYGVKD. The CDR3 loop reads CAISGTSGSLLTYNEQYF. The CDR3 coding sequence is TGTGCCATCAGTGGGACTAGCGGGAGCCTGCTGACCTACAATGAGCAGTACTTC.

This clonotype appeared a few times. This chain joins TRBV18 and TRBJ2-4; 8 bases match TRBD2. Judging by the DNA end, TRBJ2-7 fits better; the J call may be wrong. This CDR3 has 15 amino acids. Germline-derived CDR1 and CDR2 are KGHSH and LQKENI. CDR3 nucleotide sequence: TGTGCCAGCTCACCACGAGTCCAGGGACTAGGCGAGCAGTACTTC. Amino acids: CASSPRVQGLGEQYF.

Note on this clonotype: A much larger clone lies a single base off, so this may be a read error. The rearrangement joins TRBV12-3 or TRBV12-4 to TRBJ2-5, with TRBD1 as a possible D gene (6 bases). V lost 6 bases and J 11 bases, leaving 19 bases between the germline ends. The CDR3 loop spans 13 amino acids. Here the CDR3 reads CASSYREVNEQYF. As DNA, the CDR3 is TGTGCCAGCAGCTACAGGGAAGTCAATGAGCAGTACTTC.

In its sample, this clonotype was seen once. The chain carries TRBV6-2 or TRBV6-3 and TRBJ2-1; 10 positions agree with TRBD2. The germline gives CDR1 MNHEY, CDR2 SVGEGT. V dropped 1 base and J dropped 6; count of bases not matched to a gene: 3. The CDR3 contains 15 residues. CDR3 bases: TGTGCCAGCAGTTACTGGGCTAGCGGGAGCAATGAGCAGTTCTTC. This translates into CASSYWASGSNEQFF.

This clonotype has only a few counts. The chain links TRBV9 to TRBJ2-1; no reliable D call. Trimming removed 0 bases from V and 4 bases from J, with 14 bases in between. Looked up from germline, CDR1 is SGDLS and CDR2 is YYNGEE. This CDR3 spans 16 amino acids. The CDR3 sequence is CASSVVDRTPYNEQFF. DNA for the CDR3: TGTGCCAGCAGCGTAGTTGACCGTACGCCGTACAATGAGCAGTTCTTC.

The CDR3 DNA is TGTGCCAGCAGCTTAATGGGAGCGCCTAGCTCCTACAATGAGCAGTTCTTC. Amino acid sequence: CASSLMGAPSSYNEQFF. The rearrangement uses TRBV7-3 and TRBJ2-1, with D possibly TRBD2 on 5 matching bases. The length of the CDR3 is 17 residues. Trimming took 1 base from V and 0 from J, leaving 13 bases between them. Per the germline V gene, CDR1 is SGHTA and CDR2 is FQGTGA. The full variable domain, completed using reference TRBV7-3 and TRBJ2-1, is GAGVSQTPSNKVTEKGKYVELRCDPISGHTALYWYRQSLGQGPEFLIYFQGTGAADDSGLPNDRFFAVRPEGSVSTLKIQRTERGDSAVYLCASSLMGAPSSYNEQFFGPGTRLTVL.

The V gene is TRBV4-2, the J gene TRBJ1-2, with unresolved D. V shed 8 bases and J shed 0 bases, with 19 bases lying between them. The CDR3 has 16 amino acids. From germline, CDR1 is LGHNA and CDR2 YNFKEQ. CDR3 loop: CASRTTGEQTNYGYTF. The CDR3 nucleotides are TGTGCCAGCCGGACTACTGGGGAGCAGACTAACTATGGCTACACCTTC.

This clonotype was observed a few times. V is TRBV6-2 or TRBV6-3 and J is TRBJ1-1; D unresolved. Looked up from germline, CDR1 is MNHEY and CDR2 is SVGEGT. Deletions cut 8 bases from V and 0 bases from J, with 10 bases between. The CDR3 sequence is 13 residues long. CDR3 in DNA: TGTGCCAGCCGGGGAAACATGAACACTGAAGCTTTCTTT. Translating gives CASRGNMNTEAFF.

The chain joins TRBV7-9 to TRBJ2-1, with 10 bases fitting TRBD1. Germline V CDR1 and CDR2: SEHNR, FQNEAQ (reference sequence). The V gene end was trimmed by 4 bases and the J gene end by 8 bases; junction bases not matched to a gene: 5. The CDR3 has 14 residues. The CDR3 region is CASSSGQGIDEQFF. The CDR3 region has the DNA TGTGCCAGCAGCTCGGGACAGGGGATCGATGAGCAGTTCTTC.

The genes are TRBV20-1 and TRBJ2-3; possibly TRBD2 for D (6 bases). The CDR3 length is 14 residues. Between the trimmed V and J ends, which lost 6 bases and 1 base, there was a span of 14 bases. Germline V gene sequence: CDR1 DFQATT, CDR2 SNEGSKA (reference sequence). CDR3 region: CSAGDLPRTDTQYF. The CDR3 DNA reads as TGCAGTGCCGGGGACTTACCTCGCACAGATACGCAGTATTTT.

This clonotype was counted only a few times. This sequence joins TRBV7-3 and TRBJ2-1; 9 bases align to TRBD1. This CDR3 spans 13 amino acids. Germline V gene lookup returns CDR1 SGHTA and CDR2 FQGTGA. J lost 8 bases, V lost 6 bases, and 5 bases had no gene match. CDR3 sequence: CASSWDRDYEQFF. The CDR3 DNA reads TGTGCCAGCAGTTGGGACAGGGATTATGAGCAGTTCTTC. Supplemented by reference TRBV7-3 and TRBJ2-1, the full variable domain reads GAGVSQTPSNKVTEKGKYVELRCDPISGHTALYWYRQSLGQGPEFLIYFQGTGAADDSGLPNDRFFAVRPEGSVSTLKIQRTERGDSAVYLCASSWDRDYEQFFGPGTRLTVL.

To note about this clonotype: The junction does not match germline at one end; this may be a read error. This sequence joins TRBV7-9 and TRBJ2-7; 7 bases fit TRBD2. CDR1 and CDR2 from the germline V gene are SEHNR and FQNEAQ (reference sequence). The CDR3 contains 15 residues. The DNA of the CDR3 is TGTGCCAGCAGCTCCCAAGATAGCGGGCCTTACGAGCGGTACTTC. It codes for CASSSQDSGPYERYF.

This clonotype has only a few counts. The chain joins TRBV20-1 to TRBJ2-7; 7 bases map to TRBD2. This CDR3 is built from 14 residues. V trimming: 7 bases; J trimming: 3 bases; junction bases outside the gene matches: 12. CDR1 is DFQATT, CDR2 SNEGSKA, per germline (reference sequence). For the CDR3, the DNA is TGCAGTGTTTACGGAGCGGGGTCGTACTACGAGCAGTACTTC. Translating it yields CSVYGAGSYYEQYF.

The genes are TRBV6-2 or TRBV6-3 and TRBJ2-4; D call uncertain. The length of the CDR3 is 16 residues. Trimming removed 5 bases from V and 2 bases from J, with 16 bases in between. CDR1 MNHEY and CDR2 SVGEGT come from the germline V gene. The CDR3 DNA follows: TGTGCCAGCAGTCCGAGACTGGAAACCCCCAAAAACATTCAGTACTTC. Residues: CASSPRLETPKNIQYF.

The J gene is TRBJ2-1, the V gene TRBV14; TRBD1 is a possible D gene (6 bases). V lost 2 bases and J 7 bases, leaving 15 bases between the germline ends. In germline, CDR1 is SGHDN, CDR2 FVKESK. CDR3 size: 15 residues. The CDR3 nucleotides read TGTGCCAGCAGCCAATTAACAGCTGGACAGAATGAGCAGTTCTTC. This sequence encodes CASSQLTAGQNEQFF.